This T cell receptor beta chain is from a study of T cells after yellow fever vaccination. The CDR3 consists of 13 residues. The germline V gene has CDR1 MNHNY and CDR2 SVGAGI (reference sequence). The V gene lost 7 bases and the J gene lost 7 bases, with 14 bases spanning the gap. This clonotype has just a few counts. MiXCR was run by TCRdb on the 5' RACE reads, yielding one entry per CDR3 protein. Of around 260,000 distinct CDR3 sequences in the sample, roughly 5.2% were seen once. The specimen comprised CD4+ T cells sorted from PBMCs, sampled on the day of the yellow fever booster vaccination. This rearrangement joins TRBV6-6 to TRBJ1-5; D is possibly TRBD1 (5 bases). The TCR comes from a man aged 18-30 years who received the YFV17D yellow fever vaccine. Written as DNA, the CDR3 is TGTGCCAGCATTCCCGGGGGGGGGCAGCCCCAGCATTTT. Encoded protein: CASIPGGGQPQHF.